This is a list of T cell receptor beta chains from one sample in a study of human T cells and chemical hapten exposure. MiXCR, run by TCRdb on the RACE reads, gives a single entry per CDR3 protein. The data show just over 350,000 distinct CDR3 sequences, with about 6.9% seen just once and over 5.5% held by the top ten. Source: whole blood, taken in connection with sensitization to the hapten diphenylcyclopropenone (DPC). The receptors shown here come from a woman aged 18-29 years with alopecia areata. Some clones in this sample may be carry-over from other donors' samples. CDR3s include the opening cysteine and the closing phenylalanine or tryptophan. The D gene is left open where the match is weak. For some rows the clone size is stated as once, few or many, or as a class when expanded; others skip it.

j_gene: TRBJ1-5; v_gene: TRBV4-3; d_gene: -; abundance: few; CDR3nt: TGCGCCAGCAGCCAAGGTTTCGACGGTGTCAATCAGCCCCAGCATTTT; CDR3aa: CASSQGFDGVNQPQHF
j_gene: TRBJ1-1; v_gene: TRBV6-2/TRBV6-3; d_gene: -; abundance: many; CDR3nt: TGTGCCAGCAGCCCCGAGGTACAGTCCACTGAAGCTTTCTTT; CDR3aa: CASSPEVQSTEAFF
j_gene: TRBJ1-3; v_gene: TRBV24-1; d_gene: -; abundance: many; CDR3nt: TGTGCCAGTGATCCCGCGCTCGGCTCCTCTGGAAACACCATATATTTT; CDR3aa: CASDPALGSSGNTIYF
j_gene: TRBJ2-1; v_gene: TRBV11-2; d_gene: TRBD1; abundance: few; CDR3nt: TGTGCCAGCAGCCTTAGGTTGGGACAGGATTACAATGAGCAGTTCTTC; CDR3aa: CASSLRLGQDYNEQFF
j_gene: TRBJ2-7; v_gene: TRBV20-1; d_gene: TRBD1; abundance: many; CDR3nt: TGCAGTGCCCCATCCCGACAGGGAAGGGACGAGCAGTACTTC; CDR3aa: CSAPSRQGRDEQYF
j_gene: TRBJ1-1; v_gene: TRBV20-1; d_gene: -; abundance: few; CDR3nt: TGCAGTGCTAGAGATGCCCCGTACACTGAAGCTTTCTTT; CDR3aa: CSARDAPYTEAFF
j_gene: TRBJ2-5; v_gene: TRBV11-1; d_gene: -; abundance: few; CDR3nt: TGTGCCAGCAGCTTCCTCAGGGGCCCCGAAGAGACCCAGTACTTC; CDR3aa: CASSFLRGPEETQYF
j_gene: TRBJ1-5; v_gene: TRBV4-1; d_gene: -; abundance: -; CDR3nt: TGCGCCAGCAGCCAAGAGTATCCGGGGAATAGCAATCAGCCCCAGCATTTT; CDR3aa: CASSQEYPGNSNQPQHF
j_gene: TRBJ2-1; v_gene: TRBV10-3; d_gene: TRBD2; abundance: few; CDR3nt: TGTGCCATCAGACATACTAGCGGGGGGACCTATGAGCAGTTCTTC; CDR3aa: CAIRHTSGGTYEQFF
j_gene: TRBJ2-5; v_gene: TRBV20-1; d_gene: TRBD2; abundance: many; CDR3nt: TGCAGTGCCGTGGGACTAGCGGGAACTCAAGAGACCCAGTACTTC; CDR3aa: CSAVGLAGTQETQYF
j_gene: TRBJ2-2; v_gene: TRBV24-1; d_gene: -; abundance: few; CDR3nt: TGTGCCACCAGCGACAGTTATACCGGGGAGCTGTTTTTT; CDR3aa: CATSDSYTGELFF
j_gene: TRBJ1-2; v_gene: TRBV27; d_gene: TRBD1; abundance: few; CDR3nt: TGTGCCAGCAGTTTCGGACAGGGGCTTGGCTACACCTTC; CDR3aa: CASSFGQGLGYTF
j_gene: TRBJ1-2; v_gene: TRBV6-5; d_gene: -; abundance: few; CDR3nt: TGTGCCAGCAGTATGACAGGAACTAACTATGGCTACACCTTC; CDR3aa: CASSMTGTNYGYTF
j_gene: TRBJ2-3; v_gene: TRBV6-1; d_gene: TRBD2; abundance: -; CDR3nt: TGTGCCAGCAGTAGCACTAGCGGGGGGCGCGATACGCAGTATTTT; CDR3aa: CASSSTSGGRDTQYF
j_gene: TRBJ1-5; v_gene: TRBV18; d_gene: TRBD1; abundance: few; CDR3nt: TGTGCCAGCTCACCGGGACAGGGGGTTCAGCCCCAGCATTTT; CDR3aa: CASSPGQGVQPQHF
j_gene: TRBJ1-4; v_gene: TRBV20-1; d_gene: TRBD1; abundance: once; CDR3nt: TGCAGTGCTAGAGATGGGACAGGGGGTGAAAAACTGTTTTTT; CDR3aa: CSARDGTGGEKLFF
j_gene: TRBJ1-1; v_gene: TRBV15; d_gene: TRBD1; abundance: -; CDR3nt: TGTGCCACCAGCACCAGGGGGCCCCTTGAAGCTTTCTTT; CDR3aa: CATSTRGPLEAFF
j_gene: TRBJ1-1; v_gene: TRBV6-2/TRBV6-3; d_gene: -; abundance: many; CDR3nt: TGTGCCAGCAGTATAGGGAAACTTGAAGCTTTCTTT; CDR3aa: CASSIGKLEAFF
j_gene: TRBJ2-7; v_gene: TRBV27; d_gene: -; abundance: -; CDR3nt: TGTGCCAGCAGTCCCTGGGGGGGGCTAACCTACGAGCAGTACTTC; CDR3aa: CASSPWGGLTYEQYF
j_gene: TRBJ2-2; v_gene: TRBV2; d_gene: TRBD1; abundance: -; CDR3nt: TGTGCCAGCAGGGGGACAGTTGGTAATGGGGAGCTGTTTTTT; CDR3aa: CASRGTVGNGELFF
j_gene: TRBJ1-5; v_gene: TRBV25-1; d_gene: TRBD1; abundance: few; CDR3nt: TGTGCCAGCAGTGGCCGGGGACAGGGGGCGATATCAGCCCAGCATTTT; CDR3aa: CASSGRGQGAISAQHF
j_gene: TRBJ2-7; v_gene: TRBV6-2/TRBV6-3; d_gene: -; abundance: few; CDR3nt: TGTGCCAGCAGTTACGAAGGGTACGCTCGGGAGCAGTACTTC; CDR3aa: CASSYEGYAREQYF
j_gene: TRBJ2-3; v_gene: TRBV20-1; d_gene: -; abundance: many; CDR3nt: TGCAGTGCTAGGGATTTCGCAGATACGCAGTATTTT; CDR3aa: CSARDFADTQYF
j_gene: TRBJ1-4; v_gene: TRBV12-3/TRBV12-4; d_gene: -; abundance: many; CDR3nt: TGTGCCAGCAGTTTTGGGGCTGAAAAACTGTTTTTT; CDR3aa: CASSFGAEKLFF
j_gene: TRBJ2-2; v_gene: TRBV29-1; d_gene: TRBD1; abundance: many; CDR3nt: TGCAGCGTTCTTGCGACAGGGAGCACCGGGGAGCTGTTTTTT; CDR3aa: CSVLATGSTGELFF
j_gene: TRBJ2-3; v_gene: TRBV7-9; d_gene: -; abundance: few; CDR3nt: TGTGCCAGCAGCTTAAATGTTGCAGATACGCAGTATTTT; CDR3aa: CASSLNVADTQYF
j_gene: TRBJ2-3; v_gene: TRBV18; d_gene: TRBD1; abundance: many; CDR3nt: TGTGCCAGCTCACCGTCCAGACAGGGTACAGATACGCAGTATTTT; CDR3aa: CASSPSRQGTDTQYF
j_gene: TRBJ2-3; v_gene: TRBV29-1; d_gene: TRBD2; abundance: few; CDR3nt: TGCAGCGTTGAAGATAGCGGGAGCACAGATACGCAGTATTTT; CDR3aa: CSVEDSGSTDTQYF
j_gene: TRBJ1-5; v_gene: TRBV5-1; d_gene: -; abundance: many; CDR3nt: TGCGCCAGCAGCTTGGTCCAGCCAGGGCAGCCCCAGCATTTT; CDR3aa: CASSLVQPGQPQHF
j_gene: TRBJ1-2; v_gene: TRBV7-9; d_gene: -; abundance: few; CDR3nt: TGTGCCAGCAGCTTAGCCTCTGATGGCTACACCTTC; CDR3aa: CASSLASDGYTF
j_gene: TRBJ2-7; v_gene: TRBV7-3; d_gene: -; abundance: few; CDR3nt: TGTGCCAGCAGCTTAGGGCGGGGCCTCTCCTACGAGCAGTACTTC; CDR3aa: CASSLGRGLSYEQYF
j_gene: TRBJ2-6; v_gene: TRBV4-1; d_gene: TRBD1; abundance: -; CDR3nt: TGCGCCAGCAGCCGGGGACAGCCCGGTAGTAACTCTGGGGCCAACGTCCTGACTTTC; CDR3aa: CASSRGQPGSNSGANVLTF
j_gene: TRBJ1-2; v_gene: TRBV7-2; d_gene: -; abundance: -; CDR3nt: TGTGCCAGCAGCTTCTCAGGGGCGAACTATGGCTACACCTTC; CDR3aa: CASSFSGANYGYTF
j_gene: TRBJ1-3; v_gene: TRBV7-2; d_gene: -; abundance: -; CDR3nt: TGTGCCAGCAGCTCCGGGACGGCCTCTGGAAACACCATATATTTT; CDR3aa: CASSSGTASGNTIYF
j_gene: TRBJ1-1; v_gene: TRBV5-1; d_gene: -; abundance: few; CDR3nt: TGCGCCAGCAGCTCCAACACCTGGACGAACACTGAAGCTTTCTTT; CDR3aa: CASSSNTWTNTEAFF
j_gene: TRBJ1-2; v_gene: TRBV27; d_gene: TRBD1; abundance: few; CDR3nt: TGTGCCAGCAGTTTCGTCGGACAGGGGCCATCTGGCTACACCTTC; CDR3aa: CASSFVGQGPSGYTF
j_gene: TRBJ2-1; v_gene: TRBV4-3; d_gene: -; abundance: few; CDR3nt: TGCGCCAGCAGCCAAGTGACAGGCGACAATGAGCAGTTCTTC; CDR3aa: CASSQVTGDNEQFF
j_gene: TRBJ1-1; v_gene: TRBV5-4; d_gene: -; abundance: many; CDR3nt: TGTGCCAGCAGCCCGAGAAACGACGGAGACAGAGCTTTCTTT; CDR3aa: CASSPRNDGDRAFF
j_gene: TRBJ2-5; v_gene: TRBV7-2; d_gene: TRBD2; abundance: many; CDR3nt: TGTGCCAGCAGCGAAGGACTAGCGCAAGAGACCCAGTACTTC; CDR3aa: CASSEGLAQETQYF
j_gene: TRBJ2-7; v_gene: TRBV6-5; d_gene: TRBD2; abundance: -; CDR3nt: TGTGCCAGCAGCGGGAGGGGTGCTTTCTACGAGCAGTACTTC; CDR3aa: CASSGRGAFYEQYF
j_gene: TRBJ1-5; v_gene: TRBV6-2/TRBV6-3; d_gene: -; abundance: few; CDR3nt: TGTGCCAGCAGTCCCGGGGCAGCTTATAGCAATCAGCCCCAGCATTTT; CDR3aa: CASSPGAAYSNQPQHF
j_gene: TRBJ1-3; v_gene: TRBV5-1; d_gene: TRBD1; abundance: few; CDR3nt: TGCGCCAGCAGCGGCGGACAGGCCAGCTCTGGAAACACCATATATTTT; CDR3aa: CASSGGQASSGNTIYF
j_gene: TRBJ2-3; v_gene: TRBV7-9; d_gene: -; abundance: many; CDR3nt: TGTGCCAGCAGCTCACATGGAGGGGTCCTTGGCACAGATACGCAGTATTTT; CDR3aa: CASSSHGGVLGTDTQYF
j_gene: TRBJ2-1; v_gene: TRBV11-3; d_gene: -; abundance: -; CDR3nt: TGTGCCAGCAGCTTAGGGACCAATGAGCAGTTCTTC; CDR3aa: CASSLGTNEQFF
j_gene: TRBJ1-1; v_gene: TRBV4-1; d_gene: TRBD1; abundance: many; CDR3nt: TGCGCCAGCAGCACCGGGACAGCCATGAACACTGAAGCTTTCTTT; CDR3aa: CASSTGTAMNTEAFF
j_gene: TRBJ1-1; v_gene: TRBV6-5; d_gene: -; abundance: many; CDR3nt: TGTGCCAGCAGTTACGGCAGGGACACTGAAGCTTTCTTT; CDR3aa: CASSYGRDTEAFF
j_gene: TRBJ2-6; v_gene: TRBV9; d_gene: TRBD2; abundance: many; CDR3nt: TGTGCCAGCAGCGTAGGCGGGGGAAGCTCTGGGGCCAACGTCCTGACTTTC; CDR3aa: CASSVGGGSSGANVLTF
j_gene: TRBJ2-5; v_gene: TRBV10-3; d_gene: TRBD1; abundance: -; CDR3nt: TGTGCCGTCAACAGGGGGACGGAAGAGACCCAGTACTTC; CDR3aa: CAVNRGTEETQYF
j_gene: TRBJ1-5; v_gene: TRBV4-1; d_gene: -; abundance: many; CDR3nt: TGCGCCAGCAGCCAAGGAGGGGCCTTCAATCAGCCCCAGCATTTT; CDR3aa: CASSQGGAFNQPQHF
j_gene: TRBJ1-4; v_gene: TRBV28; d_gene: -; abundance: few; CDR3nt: TGTGCCAGCAGTCTCAGGGATTGGTCTAATGAAAAACTGTTTTTT; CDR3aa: CASSLRDWSNEKLFF
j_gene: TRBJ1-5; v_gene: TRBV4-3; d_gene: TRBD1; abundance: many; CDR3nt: TGCGCCAGCAGCCAAGGAGGACAGGAGACGCCCCAGCATTTT; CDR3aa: CASSQGGQETPQHF
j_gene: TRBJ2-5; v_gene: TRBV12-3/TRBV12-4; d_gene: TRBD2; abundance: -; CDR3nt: TGTGCCAGCAGTTCCCGAGGTAGCGGGGCTCGAGAGACCCAGTACTTC; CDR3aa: CASSSRGSGARETQYF
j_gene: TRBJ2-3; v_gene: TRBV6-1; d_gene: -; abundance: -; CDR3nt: TGTGCCAGTAAGACTAGTTCATCAGATACGCAGTATTTT; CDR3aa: CASKTSSSDTQYF
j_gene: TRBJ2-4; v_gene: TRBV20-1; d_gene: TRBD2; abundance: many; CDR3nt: TGCAGTGCTATGCCTCTAGCGGGGGGAGCCAAAAACATTCAGTACTTC; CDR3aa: CSAMPLAGGAKNIQYF
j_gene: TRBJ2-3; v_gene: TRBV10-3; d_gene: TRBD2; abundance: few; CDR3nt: TGTGCCATACTAGCGGGGGAGAGCACAGATACGCAGTATTTT; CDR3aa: CAILAGESTDTQYF
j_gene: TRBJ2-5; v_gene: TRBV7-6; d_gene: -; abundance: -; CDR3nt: TGTGCCAGCAGCAAAACAGGAACCCAAGAGACCCAGTACTTC; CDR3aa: CASSKTGTQETQYF
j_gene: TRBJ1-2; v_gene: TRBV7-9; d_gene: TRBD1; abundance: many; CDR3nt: TGTGCCAGCAGTCGAGGACAGGGTCTTGATGGCTACACCTTC; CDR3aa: CASSRGQGLDGYTF